These 20 T cell receptor beta chains originate from one sample sequenced in a study of T cell repertoires in aging, cancer and after chemotherapy. Amplification of TCR beta used genomic DNA extracted from peripheral blood. TRB rearrangements spanning V, D and J were amplified using mixed TRB-A/B primers. TCRdb analysed the multiplex PCR reads with MiXCR anew, one entry per CDR3 protein. This table has 15,000 to 20,000 distinct CDR3 sequences, 35% to 40% appearing once. Material for sequencing was blood. These receptors were collected from a human donor with a solid tumor.

V usage is TRBV6-6 and J usage is TRBJ2-4, with a weak D call TRBD1 (5 bases). The CDR3 sequence is 13 residues long. Germline V lookup: CDR1 MNHNY, CDR2 SVGAGI (reference sequence). Deletions cut 2 bases from V and 8 bases from J, with 10 bases between. CDR3 amino acids: CASSYRGGDIQYF. The CDR3 nucleotides are TGTGCCAGCAGTTACAGGGGTGGTGACATTCAGTACTTC.

The gene calls are TRBV6-1 and TRBJ1-1; 7 positions match TRBD1. CDR3 length equals 12 residues. V dropped 3 bases and J dropped 7; count of bases not matched to a gene: 2. The germline CDR1 and CDR2 sequences are MNHNS and SASEGT. CDR3 loop: CASSEQGGEAFF. The CDR3, as DNA: TGTGCCAGCAGTGAGCAGGGGGGTGAAGCTTTCTTT.

This clonotype was detected only a few times. This rearrangement joins TRBV18 to TRBJ2-3; D is perhaps TRBD2 (6 bases). Germline values: CDR1 KGHSH, CDR2 LQKENI. This CDR3 is 14 amino acids long. Trimming removed 6 bases from V and 2 bases from J, with 12 bases in between. The CDR3 region has the DNA TGTGCCAGCTCGGACGGGGGAACCACAGATACGCAGTATTTT. As protein: CASSDGGTTDTQYF.

This chain joins TRBV5-4 and TRBJ2-3, with TRBD1 matching over 7 bases. CDR1 is SGHNT and CDR2 is YYREEE in the germline V gene (reference sequence). The CDR3 contains 14 residues. V lost 6 bases, J lost 0 bases, and 4 bases stayed unmatched. CDR3 amino acids: CASTADRSTDTQYF. CDR3 nucleotide sequence: TGTGCCAGCACCGCGGACAGGAGCACAGATACGCAGTATTTT.

Only a few counts were recorded for this clonotype. The rearrangement links TRBV5-4 to TRBJ2-3, with 9 nucleotides matching TRBD2. The CDR3 is made up of 18 amino acids. The germline V gene encodes CDR1 SGHNT and CDR2 YYREEE (reference sequence). J lost 2 bases, V lost 0 bases, and 10 bases had no gene match. The CDR3 nucleotides read TGTGCCAGCAGCTTGGACTGGCGGGGGGGCTTTAACACAGATACGCAGTATTTT. Translated: CASSLDWRGGFNTDTQYF.

This clonotype was observed a few times. This rearrangement joins TRBV6-5 to TRBJ1-1; D not resolved. The CDR3 loop spans 14 amino acids. V lost 2 bases and J lost 6, with 13 bases in between. Germline lookup yields CDR1 MNHEY and CDR2 SVGAGI. CDR3 sequence (DNA): TGTGCCAGCAGTTACACCGCCAAGGTGGCTGAAGCTTTCTTT. It yields the protein CASSYTAKVAEAFF.

This clonotype was detected a few times. V gene TRBV6-5 combines with J gene TRBJ2-5; D might be TRBD1 (5 bases). Germline V lookup: CDR1 MNHEY, CDR2 SVGAGI. Trimming stripped 5 bases from V and 1 base from J, with 8 bases between. The CDR3 length is 13 residues. CDR3 region: CASSEQAQETQYF. CDR3 DNA sequence: TGTGCCAGCAGTGAACAGGCCCAAGAGACCCAGTACTTC.

The chain has TRBV7-2 and TRBJ2-3; possibly TRBD2 for D (6 bases). The CDR3 is 16 residues long. Trimming cost V 1 base and J 1 base, with 12 bases left between them. Germline values: CDR1 SGHTA, CDR2 FQGNSA. The CDR3 protein is CASSLGWLARTDTQYF. In DNA form, the CDR3 reads TGTGCCAGCAGCTTAGGTTGGCTAGCGCGCACAGATACGCAGTATTTT.

J is TRBJ2-1 and V is TRBV12-3 or TRBV12-4, with 10 bases fitting TRBD1. V lost 6 bases, J lost 8 bases, and 7 bases stayed unmatched. The CDR3 runs 14 residues. The CDR3 sequence is CASRPGQGIDEQFF. CDR3 in DNA: TGTGCCAGCAGACCGGGACAGGGGATAGATGAGCAGTTCTTC.

V and J are TRBV30 and TRBJ2-3, with D perhaps TRBD1 (6 bases). The CDR3 is 14 residues long. CDR1 and CDR2 (germline): GTSNPN, SVGIG (reference sequence). The V end was cut by 3 bases, the J end by 0 bases, with 10 bases between. CDR3 protein: CAWSSGQSTDTQYF. CDR3 nucleotide sequence: TGTGCCTGGAGCTCTGGACAGAGCACAGATACGCAGTATTTT.

This rearrangement joins TRBV12-3 or TRBV12-4 to TRBJ2-5; no clear D gene. V was cut by 5 bases and J by 3 bases, with 7 bases left in between. This CDR3 spans 12 amino acids. The CDR3 loop reads CASSRDEETQYF. The CDR3 DNA reads as TGTGCCAGCAGTCGTGATGAAGAGACCCAGTACTTC.

The chain carries TRBV7-2 and TRBJ2-2; a possible D gene is TRBD1 (5 bases). The CDR3 runs to 16 residues. The V end was cut by 1 base, the J end by 2 bases, with 11 bases between. Germline CDR1 and CDR2: SGHTA and FQGNSA. CDR3 bases: TGTGCCAGCAGCTTAGACAGCAGGGTCAACACCGGGGAGCTGTTTTTT. Protein: CASSLDSRVNTGELFF. The full variable domain, in which reference TRBV7-2 and TRBJ2-2 provide the parts outside the CDR3, is GAGVSQSPSNKVTEKGKDVELRCDPISGHTALYWYRQSLGQGLEFLIYFQGNSAPDKSGLPSDRFSAERTGGSVSTLTIQRTQQEDSAVYLCASSLDSRVNTGELFFGEGSRLTVL.

The V gene is TRBV12-3 or TRBV12-4, the J gene TRBJ2-3, with a tentative D call TRBD2 (6 bases). CDR3 size: 14 residues. V was pared by 5 bases and J by 6 bases, with 15 bases between. CDR3 amino acids: CASSQGTSRDTQYF. The CDR3 nucleotides are TGTGCCAGCAGTCAGGGAACTAGCCGGGATACGCAGTATTTT.

The CDR3 DNA follows: TGTGCCAGCAGTTACTCGAGGGAAACCCCCACAGATACGCAGTATTTT. Protein sequence: CASSYSRETPTDTQYF. The chain uses TRBV6-2 or TRBV6-3 and TRBJ2-3; D might be TRBD2 (5 bases). The CDR3 has 16 amino acids. The V end was cut by 0 bases, the J end by 2 bases, with 12 bases between. Germline V gene data show CDR1 as MNHEY and CDR2 as SVGEGT.

By sample fraction, this clonotype is medium-sized (0.01 to 0.1%). The chain is built from TRBV11-1 and TRBJ1-4; D unclear. The CDR3 contains 13 residues. The V gene lost 5 bases and the J gene lost 8 bases, with 12 bases spanning the gap. CDR1 is SGHAT, CDR2 FQDESV, per germline (reference sequence). DNA for the CDR3: TGTGCCAGCAGCGCCAGCTCGGGCGAAAAACTGTTTTTT. Translation gives CASSASSGEKLFF.

This chain uses TRBV29-1 with TRBJ2-6; a possible D gene is TRBD2 (5 bases). Germline V gene data show CDR1 as SQVTM and CDR2 as ANQGSEA. This CDR3 is 15 amino acids long. The V and J ends lost 2 bases and 0 bases respectively, with 8 bases between them. The CDR3 loop is CSVEWEYSGANVLTF. Here the CDR3 DNA reads TGCAGCGTTGAATGGGAGTACTCTGGGGCCAACGTCCTGACTTTC.

The V gene is TRBV5-5, the J gene TRBJ2-2, with 9 bases lining up with TRBD1. Trimming took 2 bases from V and 7 from J; bases not matched to a gene: 6. Germline CDR1 reads SGHKS; CDR2 reads YYEKEE (reference sequence). The CDR3 runs 15 residues. CDR3 sequence (DNA): TGTGCCAGCAGCTTACGGACAGGGGTTAACGGGGAGCTGTTTTTT. Its protein is CASSLRTGVNGELFF.

The chain combines TRBV6-6 with TRBJ2-5; D unclear. The V end lost 6 bases, the J end lost 0 bases, and 8 bases lay between the germline ends. The CDR3 contains 13 residues. The germline gives CDR1 MNHNY, CDR2 SVGAGI (reference sequence). CDR3 bases: TGTGCCAGCAGCCTGTGGGACCAAGAGACCCAGTACTTC. Its protein product is CASSLWDQETQYF.

The chain uses TRBV30 and TRBJ2-1, with TRBD2 identical over 8 bases. The CDR3 is 16 amino acids. From germline, CDR1 is GTSNPN and CDR2 SVGIG (reference sequence). V was pared by 2 bases and J by 4 bases, with 10 bases of the junction left unmatched. CDR3: CAWSIPGLVLYNEQFF. The CDR3 nucleotides are TGTGCCTGGAGTATCCCGGGACTAGTCCTGTACAATGAGCAGTTCTTC.

The CDR3 sequence is CALVGTSYEQYF. CDR3 bases: TGTGCCCTTGTGGGCACCTCCTACGAGCAGTACTTC. The chain employs TRBV30 and TRBJ2-7, with D unresolved. The CDR3 length is 12 residues. CDR1 and CDR2 from the germline V gene are GTSNPN and SVGIG (reference sequence). Trimming took off 8 bases at V and 0 bases at J, with 11 bases between the two ends.